Sequencing of this T cell receptor beta chain was carried out in a study of T cell responses to AZD1222 COVID-19 vaccine. Study results and limitations: The donors showed a predominance of white British ancestry and of females, with possible underestimation of clonal diversity.

Some clones are missing from TCRdb's copy, which holds only in-frame ones; the method was immunoSEQ multiplex PCR. The table has around 150,000 clones, around 93% seen once; the top ten hold about 2.3%. With regard to this clone: Its target is unknown.

V lost 0 bases and J 5 bases, leaving 6 bases between the germline ends. This CDR3 spans 13 amino acids. CDR1 is SGHTA and CDR2 is FQGTGA in the germline V gene. The chain combines TRBV7-3 with TRBJ2-3; weak D call: TRBD2 (6 bases). The sequence was obtained from an adult in good health. Specimen: peripheral blood, collected on day 0 of AZD1222 vaccination. Here the CDR3 reads CASSLTGGDTQYF. Written as DNA, the CDR3 is TGTGCCAGCAGCTTAACGGGGGGAGATACGCAGTATTTT.